Below, 4 T cell receptor beta chains from the same sample are listed, as sequenced in a study of blood T cells in healthy people across ages. A second roughly 7 to 12 cycle PCR used barcoded and J-beta primers. TCRdb recomputed calls from the 5' RACE reads with MiXCR, one row per CDR3 protein. The data contain just under 550,000 distinct CDR3 sequences, approximately 25% of them singletons. The same data also went into a second study, on T cells of mothers and their children.

The sequenced sample consisted of blood. These receptors were obtained from a boy between 10 and 17 years old in good health.

The table lists this clonotype with a few counts. V and J are TRBV7-9 and TRBJ1-1; 10 nucleotides line up with TRBD1. J gave up 3 bases and V 5 bases, and 6 bases lay outside the gene matches. The germline V gene encodes CDR1 SEHNR and CDR2 FQNEAQ (reference sequence). The CDR3 covers 15 residues. This CDR3 is CASSPGQGSDTEAFF. CDR3 bases: TGTGCCAGCAGCCCGGGACAGGGGTCGGACACTGAAGCTTTCTTT.

This clonotype occurred a few times. J is TRBJ1-2 and V is TRBV7-9; a weak D match, TRBD1 (6 bases). V gave up 2 bases and J gave up 7 bases, with 23 bases separating them. This CDR3 has 17 amino acids. Germline values: CDR1 SEHNR, CDR2 FQNEAQ (reference sequence). DNA for the CDR3: TGTGCCAGCAGCTTAAGGGGGAGGGGATCCTCGGGCGGTGGCTACACCTTC. Its translation: CASSLRGRGSSGGGYTF.

V usage is TRBV20-1 and J usage is TRBJ1-2; the D is unclear. Germline CDR1 reads DFQATT; CDR2 reads SNEGSKA (reference sequence). The CDR3 runs 14 residues. V lost 0 bases and J 4 bases, leaving 12 bases between the germline ends. The CDR3 here is CSARDQWTGYGYTF. DNA for the CDR3: TGCAGTGCTAGAGATCAATGGACGGGCTATGGCTACACCTTC.

This clonotype was seen a few times. The J gene is TRBJ2-7, the V gene TRBV24-1; 8 bases match TRBD1. The length of the CDR3 is 14 residues. From germline, CDR1 is KGHDR and CDR2 SFDVKD. V was pared by 4 bases and J by 5 bases, with 6 bases of the junction left unmatched. The CDR3 loop reads CATSDRGTGDEQYF. As DNA, the CDR3 is TGTGCCACCAGTGACCGCGGGACAGGTGACGAGCAGTACTTC.